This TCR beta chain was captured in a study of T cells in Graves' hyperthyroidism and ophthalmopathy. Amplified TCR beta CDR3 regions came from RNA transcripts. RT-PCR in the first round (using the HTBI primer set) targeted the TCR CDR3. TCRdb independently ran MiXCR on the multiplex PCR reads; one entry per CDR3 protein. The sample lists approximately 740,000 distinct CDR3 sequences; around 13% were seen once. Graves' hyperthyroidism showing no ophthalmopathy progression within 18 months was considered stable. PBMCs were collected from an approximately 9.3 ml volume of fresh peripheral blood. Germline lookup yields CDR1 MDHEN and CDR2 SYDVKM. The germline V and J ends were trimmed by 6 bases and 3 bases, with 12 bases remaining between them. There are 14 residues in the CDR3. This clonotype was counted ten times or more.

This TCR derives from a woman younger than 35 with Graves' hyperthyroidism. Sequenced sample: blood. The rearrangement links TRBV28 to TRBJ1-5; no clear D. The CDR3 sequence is CASSPYVNNQPQHF. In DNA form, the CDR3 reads TGTGCCAGCAGCCCTTACGTTAACAATCAGCCCCAGCATTTT.